This T cell receptor beta chain was identified in a study of OX40 agonist ivuxolimab in advanced cancers. Study as a whole: The patients got ivuxolimab, which is an agonistic anti-OX40 (CD134) antibody. Study results and limitations: At doses 0.1 to 3.0 mg/kg, CD4+ and CD8+ clones expanded.

The V end was cut by 6 bases, the J end by 1 base, with 9 bases between. This CDR3 region has 12 residues. Germline loops: CDR1 GTSNPN, CDR2 SVGIG (reference sequence). As regards this clone: What it binds is not known.

Some clones are missing from TCRdb's copy, which holds only in-frame ones; the method was immunoSEQ multiplex PCR. The sample has 70,000 to 90,000 clones, about 87% seen once; the top ten hold around 7.5%. The clonotype originates from an adult with an advanced solid tumor such as melanoma, head and neck, liver or kidney cancer. The chain links TRBV30 to TRBJ1-1; D gene unclear. The sequencing here drew on CD4+ or CD8+ T cells sorted from blood, taken in a trial of the OX40 agonist ivuxolimab. The CDR3 region is CACRTGNTEAFF. Here the CDR3 DNA reads TGTGCCTGTCGGACGGGGAACACTGAAGCTTTCTTT.